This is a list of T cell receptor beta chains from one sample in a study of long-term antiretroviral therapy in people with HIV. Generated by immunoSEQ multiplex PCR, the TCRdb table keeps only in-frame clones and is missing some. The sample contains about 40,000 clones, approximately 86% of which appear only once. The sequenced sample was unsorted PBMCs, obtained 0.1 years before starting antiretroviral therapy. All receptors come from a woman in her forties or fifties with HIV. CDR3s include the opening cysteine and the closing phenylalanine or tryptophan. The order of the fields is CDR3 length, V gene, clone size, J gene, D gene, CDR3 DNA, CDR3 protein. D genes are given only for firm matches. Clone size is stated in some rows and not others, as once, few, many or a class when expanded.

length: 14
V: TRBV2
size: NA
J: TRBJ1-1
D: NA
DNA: TGTGCCAGCAGTGAGGTCAGGGATGACACTGAAGCTTTCTTT
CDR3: CASSEVRDDTEAFF

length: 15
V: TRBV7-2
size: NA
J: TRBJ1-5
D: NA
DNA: TGTGCCAGCAGCTTAGGGGGGCTGAGCAATCAGCCCCAGCATTTT
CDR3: CASSLGGLSNQPQHF

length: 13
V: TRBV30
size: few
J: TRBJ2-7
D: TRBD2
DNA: TGTGCCTGGACGCCGGACGGGAGGGCCGAGCAGTACTTC
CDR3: CAWTPDGRAEQYF

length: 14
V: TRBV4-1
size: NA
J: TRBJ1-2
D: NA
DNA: TGCGCCAGCAGCCAAGGACCAGGTTGGGATGGCTACACCTTC
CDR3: CASSQGPGWDGYTF

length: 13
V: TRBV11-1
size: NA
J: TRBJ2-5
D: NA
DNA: TGTGCCAGCAGCCCGGACTTTGTGGAGACCCAGTACTTC
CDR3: CASSPDFVETQYF

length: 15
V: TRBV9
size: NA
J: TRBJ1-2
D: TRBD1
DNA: TGTGCCAGCAGCGGGGATACAGGGGGTTTCATTGGCTACACCTTC
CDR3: CASSGDTGGFIGYTF

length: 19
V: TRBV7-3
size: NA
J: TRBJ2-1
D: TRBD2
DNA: TGTGCCAGCGGCGTTAAGGGTCTAGCGGGGGGTGTCTCCTACAATGAGCAGTTCTTC
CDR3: CASGVKGLAGGVSYNEQFF

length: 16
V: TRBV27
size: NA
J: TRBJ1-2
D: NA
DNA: TGTGCCAGCAGTTTACTGGGGAGCAGTGCCGAACGGGGCTACACCTTC
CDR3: CASSLLGSSAERGYTF

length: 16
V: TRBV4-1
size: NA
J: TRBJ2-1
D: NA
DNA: TGCGCCAGCAGCCAAGTGGATATGCTCACCTACAATGAGCAGTTCTTC
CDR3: CASSQVDMLTYNEQFF

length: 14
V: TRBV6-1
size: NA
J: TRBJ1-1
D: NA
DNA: TGTGCCAGCAGTGCAAGGGTCATGAACACTGAAGCTTTCTTT
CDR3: CASSARVMNTEAFF

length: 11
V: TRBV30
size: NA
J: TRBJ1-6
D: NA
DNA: TGTGCCTGGAGTACCGGTGGGACCCTCCACTTT
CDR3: CAWSTGGTLHF

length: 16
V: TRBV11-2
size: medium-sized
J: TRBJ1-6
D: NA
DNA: TGTGCCAGCAGCTTAGGGGGGGCCCAGTATAATTCACCCCTCCACTTT
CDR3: CASSLGGAQYNSPLHF

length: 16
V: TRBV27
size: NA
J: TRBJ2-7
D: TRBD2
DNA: TGTGCCAGCAGTTTGTCCGGGACTAAAAGCTCCTACGAGCAGTACTTC
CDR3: CASSLSGTKSSYEQYF

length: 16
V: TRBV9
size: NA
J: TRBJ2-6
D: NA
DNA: TGTGCCAGCAGCGGACACAGAACCTCTGGGGCCAACGTCCTGACTTTC
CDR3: CASSGHRTSGANVLTF

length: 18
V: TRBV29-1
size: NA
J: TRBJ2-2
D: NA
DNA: TGCAGCGTTGAAGCGCCAGGGTCGGGGACCCAAAGGGCCGGGGAGCTGTTTTTT
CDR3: CSVEAPGSGTQRAGELFF

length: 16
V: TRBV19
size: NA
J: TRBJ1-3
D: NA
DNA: TGTGCCAGTAGTCGAAACCTGAATCGGTCTGGAAACACCATATATTTT
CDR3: CASSRNLNRSGNTIYF

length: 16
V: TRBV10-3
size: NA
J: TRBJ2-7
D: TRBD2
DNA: TGTGCCATCAGTGAAACTAGCGGGGTATTATTCTACGAGCAGTACTTC
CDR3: CAISETSGVLFYEQYF

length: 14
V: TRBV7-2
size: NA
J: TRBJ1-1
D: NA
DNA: TGTGCCAGCAGCTTAATCGGGACATCATATGAAGCTTTCTTT
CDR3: CASSLIGTSYEAFF

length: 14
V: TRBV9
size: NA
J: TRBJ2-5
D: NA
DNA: TGTGCCAGCAGCGTACGGGCCGGGATAGAGACCCAGTACTTC
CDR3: CASSVRAGIETQYF

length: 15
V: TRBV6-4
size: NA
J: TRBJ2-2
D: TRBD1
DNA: TGTGCCAGCAGTGACGGGACAGGGGGGACCGGGGAGCTGTTTTTT
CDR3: CASSDGTGGTGELFF

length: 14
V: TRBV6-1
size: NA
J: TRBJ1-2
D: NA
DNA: TGTGCCAGCAGATTGGATCCCCGGGGGGGTGGCTACACCTTC
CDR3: CASRLDPRGGGYTF

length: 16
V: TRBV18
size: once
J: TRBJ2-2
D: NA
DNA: TGTGCCAGCTCACCAATAGCGTACGCGAACACCGGGGAGCTGTTTTTT
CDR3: CASSPIAYANTGELFF

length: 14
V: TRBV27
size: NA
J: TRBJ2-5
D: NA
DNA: TGTGCCAGCAGTTTACGGAGGGGGGAGGAGACCCAGTACTTC
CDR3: CASSLRRGEETQYF

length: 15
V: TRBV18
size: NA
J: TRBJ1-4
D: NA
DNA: TGTGCCAGCTCACCAGGCCGGGGAACTAATGAAAAACTGTTTTTT
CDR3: CASSPGRGTNEKLFF

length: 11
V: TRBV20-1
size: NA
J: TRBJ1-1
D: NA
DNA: TGCAGTGCTGGGGCAAGACTTGAAGCTTTCTTT
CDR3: CSAGARLEAFF

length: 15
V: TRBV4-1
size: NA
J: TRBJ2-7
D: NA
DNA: TGCGCCAGCAGCCATTTAGGTAACTGGCCCTACGAGCAGTACTTC
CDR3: CASSHLGNWPYEQYF

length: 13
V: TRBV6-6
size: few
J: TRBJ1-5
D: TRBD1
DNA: TGTGCCAGCGAACAGGGGAATAAACAGCCCCAGCATTTT
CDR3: CASEQGNKQPQHF

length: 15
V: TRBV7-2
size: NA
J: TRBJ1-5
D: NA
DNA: TGTGCCAGCAGCTCCCCCGGGGTCCCCAATCAGCCCCAGCATTTT
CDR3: CASSSPGVPNQPQHF

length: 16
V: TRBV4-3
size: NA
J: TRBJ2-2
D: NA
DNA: TGCGCCAGCAGCCAAGATTGGCTAGCAGGCCCCGGGGAGCTGTTTTTT
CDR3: CASSQDWLAGPGELFF

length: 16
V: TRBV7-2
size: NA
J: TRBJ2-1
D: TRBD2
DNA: TGTGCCAGCAGCAAGGGACTAGTTGCGGGTAGAAATGAGCAGTTCTTC
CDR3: CASSKGLVAGRNEQFF

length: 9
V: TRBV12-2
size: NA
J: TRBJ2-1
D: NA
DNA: TGTCGCCGAAGGACGGAGCAGTTCTTC
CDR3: CRRRTEQFF

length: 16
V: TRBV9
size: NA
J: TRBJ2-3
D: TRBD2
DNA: TGTGCCAGCAGCGGAACTAGCGGGGGGGCCAGTGATACGCAGTATTTT
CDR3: CASSGTSGGASDTQYF

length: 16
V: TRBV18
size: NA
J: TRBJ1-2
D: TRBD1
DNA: TGTGCCAGCTCACCATTAACAGGGGGGCCTAGCTATGGCTACACCTTC
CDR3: CASSPLTGGPSYGYTF

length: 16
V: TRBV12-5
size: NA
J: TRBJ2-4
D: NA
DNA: TGTGCTAGTGGTTTGGTTATAGGGGCAGCCAAAAACATTCAGTACTTC
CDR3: CASGLVIGAAKNIQYF

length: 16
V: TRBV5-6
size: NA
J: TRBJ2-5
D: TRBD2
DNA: TGTGCCAGCAGCTTGCTATCTCTAGCGGGAGTAGAGACCCAGTACTTC
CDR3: CASSLLSLAGVETQYF

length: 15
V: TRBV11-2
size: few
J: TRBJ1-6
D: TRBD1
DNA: TGTGCCAGCAGCACCGTCCGACAGGGGTATTCACCCCTCCACTTT
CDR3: CASSTVRQGYSPLHF